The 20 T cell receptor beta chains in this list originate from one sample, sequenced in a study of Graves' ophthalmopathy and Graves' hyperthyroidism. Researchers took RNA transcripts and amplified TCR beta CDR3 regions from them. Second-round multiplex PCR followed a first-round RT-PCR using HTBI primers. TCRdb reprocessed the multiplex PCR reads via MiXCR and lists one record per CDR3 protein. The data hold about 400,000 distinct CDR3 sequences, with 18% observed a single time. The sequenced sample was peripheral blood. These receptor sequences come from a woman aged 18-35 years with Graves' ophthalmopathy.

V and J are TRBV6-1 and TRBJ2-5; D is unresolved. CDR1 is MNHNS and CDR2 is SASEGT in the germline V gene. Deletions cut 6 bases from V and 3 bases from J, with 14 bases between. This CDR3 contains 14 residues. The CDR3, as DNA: TGTGCCAGCAGCCCCTACTCGGCCAAAGAGACCCAGTACTTC. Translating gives CASSPYSAKETQYF.

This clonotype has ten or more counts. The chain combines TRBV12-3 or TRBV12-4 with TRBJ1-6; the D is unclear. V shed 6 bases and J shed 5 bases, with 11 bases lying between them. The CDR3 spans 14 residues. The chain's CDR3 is CASRGDGNNSPLHF. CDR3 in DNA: TGTGCCAGCAGGGGTGACGGAAATAATTCACCCCTCCACTTT.

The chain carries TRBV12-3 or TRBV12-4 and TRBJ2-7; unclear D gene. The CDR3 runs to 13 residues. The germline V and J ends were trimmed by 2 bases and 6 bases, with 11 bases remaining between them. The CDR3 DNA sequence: TGTGCCAGCAGTTTAACTCCCCCCCCCGAGCAGTACTTC. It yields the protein CASSLTPPPEQYF.

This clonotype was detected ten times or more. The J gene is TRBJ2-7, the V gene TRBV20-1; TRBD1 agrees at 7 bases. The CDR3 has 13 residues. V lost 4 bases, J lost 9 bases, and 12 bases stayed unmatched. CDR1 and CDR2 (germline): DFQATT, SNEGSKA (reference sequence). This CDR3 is CSATQGGSRSQYF. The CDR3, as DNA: TGCAGTGCTACCCAAGGGGGCTCAAGGTCGCAGTACTTC.

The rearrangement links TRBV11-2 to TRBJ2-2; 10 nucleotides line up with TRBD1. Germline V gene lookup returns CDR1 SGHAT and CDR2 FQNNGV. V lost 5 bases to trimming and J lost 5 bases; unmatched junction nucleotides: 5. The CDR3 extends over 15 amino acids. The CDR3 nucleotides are TGTGCCAGCAGCCGGGACAGGGGACCGACCGGGGAGCTGTTTTTT. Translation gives CASSRDRGPTGELFF.

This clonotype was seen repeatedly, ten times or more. CDR3 amino acids: CASSLGGAEQYF. The CDR3 bases are TGTGCCAGCAGTTTGGGCGGGGCCGAGCAGTACTTC. V usage is TRBV12-3 or TRBV12-4 and J usage is TRBJ2-7; a weak D match, TRBD2 (6 bases). The CDR3 has 12 amino acids. Trimming shortened V by 3 bases and J by 6 bases, and 9 bases separated the two germline ends.

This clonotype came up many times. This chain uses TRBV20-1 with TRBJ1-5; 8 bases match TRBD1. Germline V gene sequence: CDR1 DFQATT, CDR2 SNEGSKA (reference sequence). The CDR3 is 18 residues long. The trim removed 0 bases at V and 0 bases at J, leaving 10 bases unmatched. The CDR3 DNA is TGCAGTGCTAGAGATTATGGACAGGGACTATATAGCAATCAGCCCCAGCATTTT. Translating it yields CSARDYGQGLYSNQPQHF.

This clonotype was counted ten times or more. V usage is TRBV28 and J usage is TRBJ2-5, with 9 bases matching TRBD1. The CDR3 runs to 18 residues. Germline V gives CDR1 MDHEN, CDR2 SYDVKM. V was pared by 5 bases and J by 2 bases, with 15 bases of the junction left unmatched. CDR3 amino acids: CASSPKESGTGQQETQYF. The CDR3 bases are TGTGCCAGCAGTCCGAAGGAATCCGGGACAGGGCAACAAGAGACCCAGTACTTC.

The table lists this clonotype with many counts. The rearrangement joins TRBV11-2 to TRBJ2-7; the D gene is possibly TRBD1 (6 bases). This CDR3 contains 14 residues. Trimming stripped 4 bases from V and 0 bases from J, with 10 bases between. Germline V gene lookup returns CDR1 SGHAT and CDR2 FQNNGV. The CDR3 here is CASSSWDTSYEQYF. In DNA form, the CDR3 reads TGTGCCAGCAGCTCGTGGGACACCTCCTACGAGCAGTACTTC.

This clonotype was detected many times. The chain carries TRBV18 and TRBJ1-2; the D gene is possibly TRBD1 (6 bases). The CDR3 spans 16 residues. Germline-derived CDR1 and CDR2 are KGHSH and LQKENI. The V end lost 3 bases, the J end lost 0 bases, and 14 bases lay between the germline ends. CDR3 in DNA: TGTGCCAGCTCACCTAACAGGGCGGTATCTAACTATGGCTACACCTTC. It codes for CASSPNRAVSNYGYTF.

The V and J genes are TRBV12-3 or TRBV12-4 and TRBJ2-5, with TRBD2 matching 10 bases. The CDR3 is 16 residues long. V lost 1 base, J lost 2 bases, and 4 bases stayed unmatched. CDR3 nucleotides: TGTGCCAGCAGTTTAGGGACTAGCGGTTCTCAAGAGACCCAGTACTTC. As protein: CASSLGTSGSQETQYF.

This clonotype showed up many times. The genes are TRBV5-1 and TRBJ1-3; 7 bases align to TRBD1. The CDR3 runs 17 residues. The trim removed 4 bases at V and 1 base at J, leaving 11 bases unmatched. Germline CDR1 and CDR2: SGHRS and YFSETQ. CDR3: CASSLSTGRISGNTIYF. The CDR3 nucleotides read TGCGCCAGCAGCCTCTCGACAGGGCGGATTTCTGGAAACACCATATATTTT.

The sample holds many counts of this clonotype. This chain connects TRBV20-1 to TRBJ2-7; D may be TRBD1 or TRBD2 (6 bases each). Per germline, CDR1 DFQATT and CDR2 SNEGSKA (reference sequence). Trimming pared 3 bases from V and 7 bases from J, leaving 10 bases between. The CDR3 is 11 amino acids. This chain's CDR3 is CSASRGREQYF. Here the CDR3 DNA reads TGCAGTGCTAGTCGGGGGCGGGAGCAGTACTTC.

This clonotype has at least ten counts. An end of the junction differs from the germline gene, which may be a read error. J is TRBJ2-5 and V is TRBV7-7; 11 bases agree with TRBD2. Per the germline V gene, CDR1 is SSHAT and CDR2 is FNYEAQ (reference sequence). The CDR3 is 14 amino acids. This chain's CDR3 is CASSSSGRKETQYF. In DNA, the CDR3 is TGTGCTAGCAGCTCTAGCGGGAGGAAAGAGACCCAGTACTTC. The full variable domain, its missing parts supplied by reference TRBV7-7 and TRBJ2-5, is GAGVSQSPRYKVTKRGQDVTLRCDPISSHATLYWYQQALGQGPEFLTYFNYEAQPDKSGLPSDRFSAERPEGSISTLTIQRTEQRDSAMYRCASSSSGRKETQYFGPGTRLLVL.

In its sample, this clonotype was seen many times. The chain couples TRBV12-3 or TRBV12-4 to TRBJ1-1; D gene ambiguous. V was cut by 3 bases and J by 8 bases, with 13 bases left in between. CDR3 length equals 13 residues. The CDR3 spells CASSLYGPSEAFF. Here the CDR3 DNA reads TGTGCCAGCAGTTTGTACGGACCATCCGAAGCTTTCTTT.

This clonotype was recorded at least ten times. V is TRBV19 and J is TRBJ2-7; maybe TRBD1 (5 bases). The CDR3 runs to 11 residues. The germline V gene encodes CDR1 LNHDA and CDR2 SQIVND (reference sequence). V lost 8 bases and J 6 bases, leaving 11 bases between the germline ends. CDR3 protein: CASAQGTEQYF. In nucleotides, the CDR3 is TGTGCCAGTGCTCAGGGAACCGAGCAGTACTTC.

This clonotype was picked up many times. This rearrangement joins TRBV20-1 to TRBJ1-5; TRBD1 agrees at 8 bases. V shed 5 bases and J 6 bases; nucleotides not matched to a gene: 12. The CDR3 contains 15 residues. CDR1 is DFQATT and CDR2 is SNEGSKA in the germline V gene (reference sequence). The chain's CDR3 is CSASRGRGMGQPQHF. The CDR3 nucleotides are TGCAGTGCTTCCAGGGGGCGCGGGATGGGTCAGCCCCAGCATTTT.

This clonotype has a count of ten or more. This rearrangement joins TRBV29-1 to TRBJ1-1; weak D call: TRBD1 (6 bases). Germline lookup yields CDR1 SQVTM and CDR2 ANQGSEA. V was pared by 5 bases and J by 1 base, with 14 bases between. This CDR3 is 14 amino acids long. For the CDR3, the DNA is TGCAGCGTTCTGCTTGCAGGGGAGAACACTGAAGCTTTCTTT. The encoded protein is CSVLLAGENTEAFF.

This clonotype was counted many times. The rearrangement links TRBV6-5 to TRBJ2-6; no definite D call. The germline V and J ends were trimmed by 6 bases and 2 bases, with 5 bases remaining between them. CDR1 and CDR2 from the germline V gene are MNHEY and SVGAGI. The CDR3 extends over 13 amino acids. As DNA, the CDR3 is TGTGCCAGCAGCTTGCCTGGGGCCAACGTCCTGACTTTC. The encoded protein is CASSLPGANVLTF.

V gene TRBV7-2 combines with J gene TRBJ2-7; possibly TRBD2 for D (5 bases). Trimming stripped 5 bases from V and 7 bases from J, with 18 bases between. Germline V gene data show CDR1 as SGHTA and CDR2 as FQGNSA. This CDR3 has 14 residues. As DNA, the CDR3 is TGTGCCAGCAGCCCACGCTCCTACGGCGGGGAGCAGTACTTC. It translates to CASSPRSYGGEQYF.